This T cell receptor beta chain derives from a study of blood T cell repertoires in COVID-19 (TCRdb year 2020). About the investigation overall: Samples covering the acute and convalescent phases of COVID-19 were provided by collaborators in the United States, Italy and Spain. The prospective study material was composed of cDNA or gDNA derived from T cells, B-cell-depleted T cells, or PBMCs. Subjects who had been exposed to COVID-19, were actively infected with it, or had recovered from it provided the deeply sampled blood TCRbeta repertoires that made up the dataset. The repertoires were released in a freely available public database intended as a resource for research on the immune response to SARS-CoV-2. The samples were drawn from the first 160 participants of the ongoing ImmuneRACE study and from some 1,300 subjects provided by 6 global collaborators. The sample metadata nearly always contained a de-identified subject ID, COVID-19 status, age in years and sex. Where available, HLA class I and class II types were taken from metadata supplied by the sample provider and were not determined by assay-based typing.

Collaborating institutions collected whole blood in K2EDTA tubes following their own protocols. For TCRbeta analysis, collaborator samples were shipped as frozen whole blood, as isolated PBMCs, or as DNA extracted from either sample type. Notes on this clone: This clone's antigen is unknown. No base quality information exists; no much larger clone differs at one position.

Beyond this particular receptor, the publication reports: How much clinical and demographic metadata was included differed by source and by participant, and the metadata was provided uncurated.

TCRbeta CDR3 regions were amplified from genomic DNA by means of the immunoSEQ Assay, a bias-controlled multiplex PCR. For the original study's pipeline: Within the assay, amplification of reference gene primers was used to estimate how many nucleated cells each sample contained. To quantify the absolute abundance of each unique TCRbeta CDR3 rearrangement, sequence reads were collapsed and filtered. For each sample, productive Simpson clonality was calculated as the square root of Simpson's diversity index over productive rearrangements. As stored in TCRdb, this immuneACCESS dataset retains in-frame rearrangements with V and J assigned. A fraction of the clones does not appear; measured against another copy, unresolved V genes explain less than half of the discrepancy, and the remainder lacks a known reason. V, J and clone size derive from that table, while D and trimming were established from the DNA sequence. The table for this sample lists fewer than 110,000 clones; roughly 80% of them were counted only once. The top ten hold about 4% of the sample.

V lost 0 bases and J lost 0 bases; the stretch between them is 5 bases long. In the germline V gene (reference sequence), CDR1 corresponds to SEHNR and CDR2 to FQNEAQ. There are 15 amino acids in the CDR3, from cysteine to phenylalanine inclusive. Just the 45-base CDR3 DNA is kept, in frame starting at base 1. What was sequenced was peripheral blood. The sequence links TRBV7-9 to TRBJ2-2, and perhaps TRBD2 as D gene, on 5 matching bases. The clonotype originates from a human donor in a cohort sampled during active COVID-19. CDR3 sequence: CASSLAGANTGELFF. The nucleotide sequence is TGTGCCAGCAGCTTAGCGGGAGCGAACACCGGGGAGCTGTTTTTT.